This T cell receptor beta chain derives from a study of patients and donors after allogeneic stem cell transplantation. A single record per CDR3 protein comes from TCRdb applying MiXCR to the RT-PCR reads. There are roughly 940,000 distinct CDR3 sequences in the sample; 15% to 20% occur only once, and roughly 6% lies in the top ten. With V trimmed by 7 bases and J by 4 bases, 9 bases remained unmatched. This CDR3 region has 16 residues. CDR1 SNHLY and CDR2 FYNNEI come from the germline V gene. The sample taken for sequencing was blood, either unsorted or a sorted T cell fraction (not recorded which). This rearrangement joins TRBV2 to TRBJ2-1; 11 bases are shared with TRBD2. This clonotype was obtained from a human donor who was either an allogeneic HSCT recipient or a stem cell or donor lymphocyte infusion donor (not recorded which). It is not recorded whose cells these are; they may come from a transplant donor. CDR3 protein: CASKDSGRAAYNEQFF. The CDR3 DNA reads as TGTGCCAGCAAGGATAGCGGGAGGGCCGCGTACAATGAGCAGTTCTTC.